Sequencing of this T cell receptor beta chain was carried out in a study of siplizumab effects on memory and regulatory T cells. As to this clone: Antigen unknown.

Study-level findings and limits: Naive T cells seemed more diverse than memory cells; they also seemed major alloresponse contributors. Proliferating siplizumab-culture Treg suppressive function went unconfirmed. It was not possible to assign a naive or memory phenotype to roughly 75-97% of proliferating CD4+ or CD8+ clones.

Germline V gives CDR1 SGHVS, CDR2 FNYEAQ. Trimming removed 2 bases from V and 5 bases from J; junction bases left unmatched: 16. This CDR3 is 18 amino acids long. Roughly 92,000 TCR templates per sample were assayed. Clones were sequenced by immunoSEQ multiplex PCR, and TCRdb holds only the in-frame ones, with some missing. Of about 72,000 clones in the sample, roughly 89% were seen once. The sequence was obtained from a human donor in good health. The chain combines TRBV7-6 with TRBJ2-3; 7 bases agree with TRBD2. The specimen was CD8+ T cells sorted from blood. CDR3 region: CASSLSPSDREAGDTQYF. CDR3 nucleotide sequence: TGTGCCAGCAGCTTAAGTCCTTCCGACCGGGAGGCCGGAGATACGCAGTATTTT.